One TCR beta chain is described in this entry. This sample was included in a study of patients and donors after allogeneic stem cell transplantation. Germline values: CDR1 MGHRA, CDR2 YSYEKL. V lost 0 bases and J lost 4, with 16 bases in between. The CDR3 covers 17 residues. TCRdb called the RT-PCR reads again in MiXCR, with one record for every CDR3 protein. The sample contains some 87,000 distinct CDR3 sequences, around 48% of which appear only once. This chain links TRBV4-1 with TRBJ1-5, with TRBD1 as a possible D gene (6 bases). Sequencing was carried out using blood, either unsorted or a sorted T cell fraction (not recorded which). This TCR was recovered from a human donor who was either an allogeneic HSCT recipient or a stem cell or donor lymphocyte infusion donor (not recorded which). It is not recorded whose cells these are; they may come from a transplant donor. The CDR3 here is CASSQDWGQKRNQPQHF. The CDR3 DNA follows: TGCGCCAGCAGCCAAGACTGGGGGCAGAAGCGGAATCAGCCCCAGCATTTT.